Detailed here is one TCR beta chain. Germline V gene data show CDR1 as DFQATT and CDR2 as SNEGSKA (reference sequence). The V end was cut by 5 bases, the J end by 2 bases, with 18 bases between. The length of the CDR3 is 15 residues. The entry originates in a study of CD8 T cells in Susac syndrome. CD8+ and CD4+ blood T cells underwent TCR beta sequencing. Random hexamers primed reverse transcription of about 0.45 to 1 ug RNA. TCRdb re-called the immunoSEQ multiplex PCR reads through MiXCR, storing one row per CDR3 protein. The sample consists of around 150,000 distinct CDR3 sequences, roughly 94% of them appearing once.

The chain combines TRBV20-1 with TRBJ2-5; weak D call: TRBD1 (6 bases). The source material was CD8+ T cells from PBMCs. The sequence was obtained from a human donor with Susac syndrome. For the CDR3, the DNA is TGCAGTGCTCCGCCGCGCAGGGGAATTCAAGAGACCCAGTACTTC. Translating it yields CSAPPRRGIQETQYF.